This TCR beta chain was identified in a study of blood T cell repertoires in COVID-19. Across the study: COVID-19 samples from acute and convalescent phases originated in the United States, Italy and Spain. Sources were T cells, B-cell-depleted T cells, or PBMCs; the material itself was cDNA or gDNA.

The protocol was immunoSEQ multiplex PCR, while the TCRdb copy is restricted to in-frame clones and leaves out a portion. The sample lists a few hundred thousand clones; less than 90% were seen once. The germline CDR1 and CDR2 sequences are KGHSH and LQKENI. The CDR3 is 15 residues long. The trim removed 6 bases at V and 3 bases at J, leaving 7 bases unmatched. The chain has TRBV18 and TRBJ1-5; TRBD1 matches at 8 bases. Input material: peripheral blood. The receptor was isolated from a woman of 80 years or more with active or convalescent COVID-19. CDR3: CASSSPGGYNQPQHF. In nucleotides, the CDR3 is TGTGCCAGCTCCTCTCCAGGGGGCTACAATCAGCCCCAGCATTTT.